These 17 T cell receptor beta chains were sequenced from one sample in a study of T cells in localized non-small cell lung cancer. The table came from immunoSEQ multiplex PCR; TCRdb's copy has only in-frame clones and leaves some out. The table shows tens of thousands of clones, with 70% to 90% occurring only once. The specimen was peripheral blood, collected before any cancer treatment. Receptor source: a man aged 35 to 69 with stage I lung adenocarcinoma.

The chain links TRBV2 to TRBJ2-1; D is possibly TRBD1 (5 bases). The V end lost 10 bases, the J end lost 3 bases, and 28 bases lay between the germline ends. This CDR3 is 18 amino acids long. Germline V gives CDR1 SNHLY, CDR2 FYNNEI. Here the CDR3 DNA reads TGTGCCACCAAGTCTCAGGGAAGCCCCGTTTCGAACTACAATGAGCAGTTCTTC. Translated: CATKSQGSPVSNYNEQFF.

CDR3 in DNA: TGTGCCAGCAGTTTGCCGACAGGAGTCTCCTATGGCTACACCTTC. Translation gives CASSLPTGVSYGYTF. The J gene is TRBJ1-2, the V gene TRBV28; weak D call: TRBD1 (6 bases). Trimming left V 3 bases short and J 4 bases short, with 15 bases between. CDR3 size: 15 residues. Germline V lookup: CDR1 MDHEN, CDR2 SYDVKM.

This CDR3 reads CASSVEGTRDIQYF. The CDR3 DNA reads as TGTGCCAGCAGCGTAGAGGGGACGAGGGACATTCAGTACTTC. J is TRBJ2-4 and V is TRBV9; TRBD1 or TRBD2 may be the D gene (5 bases each). This CDR3 contains 14 residues. Per the germline V gene, CDR1 is SGDLS and CDR2 is YYNGEE. V lost 0 bases, J lost 8 bases, and 12 bases lay in between. The variable domain in full, with the rest retrieved from reference TRBV9 and TRBJ2-4, is DSGVTQTPKHLITATGQRVTLRCSPRSGDLSVYWYQQSLDQGLQFLIQYYNGEERAKGNILERFSAQQFPDLHSELNLSSLELGDSALYFCASSVEGTRDIQYFGAGTRLSVL.

The rearrangement links TRBV7-3 to TRBJ2-1; D gene unclear. Germline loops: CDR1 SGHTA, CDR2 FQGTGA. Trimming took off 5 bases at V and 13 bases at J, with 18 bases between the two ends. This CDR3 comprises 13 residues. CDR3 residues: CASSTSPNSGQFF. CDR3 in DNA: TGTGCCAGCAGCACCTCGCCCAATTCAGGCCAGTTCTTC.

This clone was found once. The V and J genes are TRBV5-1 and TRBJ1-4; 11 positions agree with TRBD1. This CDR3 is built from 17 residues. Germline lookup yields CDR1 SGHRS and CDR2 YFSETQ. V dropped 5 bases and J dropped 4; count of bases not matched to a gene: 10. The CDR3 spells CASSSGTGGYRNEKLFF. The CDR3 bases are TGCGCCAGCAGTTCCGGGACAGGGGGATACCGTAATGAAAAACTGTTTTTT.

The chain carries TRBV2 and TRBJ1-1, with D perhaps TRBD1 (6 bases). Germline CDR1 is SNHLY and CDR2 is FYNNEI. CDR3 length: 14 residues. Trimming pared 4 bases from V and 0 bases from J, leaving 9 bases between. For the CDR3, the DNA is TGTGCCAGCAGTGTACAGGGACTGAACACTGAAGCTTTCTTT. Translated, it gives CASSVQGLNTEAFF.

The chain employs TRBV10-3 and TRBJ1-2, with a weak D call TRBD1 (5 bases). Trimming shortened V by 8 bases and J by 3 bases, and 10 bases separated the two germline ends. Germline V gives CDR1 ENHRY, CDR2 SYGVKD. The CDR3 has 12 amino acids. In DNA form, the CDR3 reads TGTGCCATCGGGCAGGGAGACTATGGCTACACCTTC. This codes for CAIGQGDYGYTF.

In its sample, this clone was seen a few times. The chain joins TRBV9 to TRBJ1-2, with D maybe TRBD1 (6 bases). The V end was cut by 4 bases, the J end by 1 base, with 8 bases between. Germline values: CDR1 SGDLS, CDR2 YYNGEE. The CDR3 runs to 13 residues. DNA of the CDR3: TGTGCCAGCAGCTCGGGACATAACTATGGCTACACCTTC. This codes for CASSSGHNYGYTF.

V is TRBV7-3 and J is TRBJ2-2; D may match TRBD1 or TRBD2 (5 bases each). V lost 5 bases to trimming and J lost 6 bases, with 16 bases between them. The CDR3 spans 15 residues. CDR1 is SGHTA and CDR2 is FQGTGA in the germline V gene. CDR3: CASSRDVGPSGELFF. The CDR3 DNA is TGTGCCAGCAGCCGGGACGTGGGGCCTTCCGGGGAGCTGTTTTTT. Drawing the rest from reference TRBV7-3 and TRBJ2-2, the complete variable domain is GAGVSQTPSNKVTEKGKYVELRCDPISGHTALYWYRQSLGQGPEFLIYFQGTGAADDSGLPNDRFFAVRPEGSVSTLKIQRTERGDSAVYLCASSRDVGPSGELFFGEGSRLTVL.

This sequence joins TRBV25-1 and TRBJ2-1; 9 bases are shared with TRBD1. Germline V gives CDR1 MGHDK, CDR2 SYGVNS. CDR3 size: 14 residues. V dropped 8 bases and J dropped 4; count of bases not matched to a gene: 6. DNA of the CDR3: TGTGCCAGCCTCGATGGGACAGGGTACAATGAGCAGTTCTTC. This encodes CASLDGTGYNEQFF. The full variable domain, in which reference TRBV25-1 and TRBJ2-1 provide the parts outside the CDR3, is EADIYQTPRYLVIGTGKKITLECSQTMGHDKMYWYQQDPGMELHLIHYSYGVNSTEKGDLSSESTVSRIRTEHFPLTLESARPSHTSQYLCASLDGTGYNEQFFGPGTRLTVL.

This sequence joins TRBV5-1 and TRBJ2-7; 9 positions match TRBD2. The CDR3 totals 13 residues. Trimming removed 5 bases from V and 7 bases from J; junction bases left unmatched: 7. From germline, CDR1 is SGHRS and CDR2 YFSETQ. The CDR3 region has the DNA TGCGCCAGCAGGCAGCGGGAGGACCGGGAGCAGTACTTC. Translation: CASRQREDREQYF.

The chain couples TRBV11-2 to TRBJ1-1, with D possibly matching TRBD1 (5 bases). The V gene lost 1 base and the J gene lost 6 bases, with 12 bases spanning the gap. The CDR3 contains 14 residues. Looked up from germline, CDR1 is SGHAT and CDR2 is FQNNGV. This CDR3 reads CASSLARVDAEAFF. DNA of the CDR3: TGTGCCAGCAGCTTAGCCAGGGTGGATGCTGAAGCTTTCTTT.

The CDR3 DNA sequence: TGTGCCAGCAGTTACGGGACAGGGGGTAGCAATCAGCCCCAGCATTTT. Protein: CASSYGTGGSNQPQHF. The V gene is TRBV6-6, the J gene TRBJ1-5; 11 bases agree with TRBD1. The CDR3 has 16 residues. Germline-derived CDR1 and CDR2 are MNHNY and SVGAGI (reference sequence). V shed 2 bases, J shed 0 bases, and the junction held 0 bases outside the gene matches.

This clone has only one observation. The DNA of the CDR3 is TGTGCCAGCAGTTTCGACCGGGACCGCGGAAAAGCTTTCTTT. Residues: CASSFDRDRGKAFF. The chain recombines TRBV27 with TRBJ1-1; a possible D gene is TRBD1 (5 bases). CDR1 and CDR2 from the germline V gene are MNHEY and SMNVEV (reference sequence). The CDR3 covers 14 residues. V dropped 3 bases and J dropped 9 bases, with 17 bases sitting between them.

The chain has TRBV15 and TRBJ2-1, with TRBD2 matching 14 bases. The CDR3 runs 19 residues. Germline V gene lookup returns CDR1 LNHNV and CDR2 YYDKDF (reference sequence). J gave up 10 bases and V 5 bases, and 19 bases lay outside the gene matches. DNA of the CDR3: TGTGCCACCAGCTTTACGACAGAACCGGGACTAGCGGGAGTCCGGGAGCAGTTCTTC. Translation gives CATSFTTEPGLAGVREQFF.

This clone was seen more than once but under ten times. The V gene is TRBV9, the J gene TRBJ2-1; TRBD1 is a possible D gene (5 bases). The CDR3 runs 14 residues. V gave up 3 bases and J gave up 8 bases, with 15 bases separating them. Germline CDR1 reads SGDLS; CDR2 reads YYNGEE. CDR3 residues: CASSAGHPVDEQFF. In DNA form, the CDR3 reads TGTGCCAGCAGCGCCGGACATCCGGTCGATGAGCAGTTCTTC.

The chain combines TRBV7-8 with TRBJ1-2; no clear D. The germline gives CDR1 SGHVS, CDR2 FQNEAQ. V lost 0 bases to trimming and J lost 0 bases, with 11 bases between them. This CDR3 is built from 16 residues. The CDR3 nucleotides read TGTGCCAGCAGCTTAGCGGCGGCCGTCACTAACTATGGCTACACCTTC. This encodes CASSLAAAVTNYGYTF.